One sample yielded the 15 T cell receptor beta chains listed below, sequenced in a study of T cell repertoires in cytomegalovirus infection. One entry per CDR3 protein results from TCRdb running MiXCR on the reads. The data show approximately 150,000 distinct CDR3 sequences, about 6% seen once. The sample comprised PBMCs. The receptors were sampled from a human donor in good health (CMV status not recorded). Some clones in this sample may be carry-over from other donors' samples.

This clonotype was detected ten times or more. The chain links TRBV5-6 to TRBJ2-7; D call uncertain. CDR1 and CDR2 (germline): SGHDT, YYEEEE. V lost 0 bases, J lost 6 bases, and 10 bases lay in between. The CDR3 covers 13 residues. Here the CDR3 reads CASSLVLGIEQYF. CDR3 in DNA: TGTGCCAGCAGCTTGGTCCTGGGGATCGAGCAGTACTTC.

This clonotype has a count of ten or more. The rearrangement uses TRBV7-2 and TRBJ2-7; D tentatively fits TRBD1 or TRBD2 (5 bases each). The CDR3 is made up of 15 amino acids. Trimming took off 5 bases at V and 0 bases at J, with 14 bases between the two ends. Per germline, CDR1 SGHTA and CDR2 FQGNSA. As DNA, the CDR3 is TGTGCCAGCAGCACCGCCGGGACGGCCTCCTACGAGCAGTACTTC. This codes for CASSTAGTASYEQYF.

This clonotype was counted at least ten times. The J gene is TRBJ1-6, the V gene TRBV7-8, with 7 bases that match TRBD1. This CDR3 region has 17 residues. With 1 base clipped from V and 9 bases from J, the junction kept 12 bases outside the gene matches. Germline CDR1 reads SGHVS; CDR2 reads FQNEAQ. CDR3 bases: TGTGCCAGCAGCTTAGGGTACAGGGGACAACCCCTTTCACCCCTCCACTTT. Residues: CASSLGYRGQPLSPLHF.

This clonotype was recorded at least ten times. This chain uses TRBV20-1 with TRBJ2-1; TRBD2 matches 9 bases. Germline loops: CDR1 DFQATT, CDR2 SNEGSKA (reference sequence). Trimming at V came to 4 bases and at J to 5 bases, leaving 6 bases not matched to a gene. There are 14 residues in the CDR3. The CDR3 spells CSATSSGVDNEQFF. The CDR3 nucleotides are TGCAGTGCTACCTCTAGCGGGGTAGACAATGAGCAGTTCTTC.

This clonotype was observed at least ten times. The rearrangement joins TRBV7-2 to TRBJ1-6; tentative D call: TRBD1 (6 bases). The CDR3 has 15 amino acids. Germline V gene lookup returns CDR1 SGHTA and CDR2 FQGNSA. Trimming stripped 0 bases from V and 9 bases from J, with 12 bases between. Here the CDR3 reads CASSLARGRGSPLHF. The CDR3, as DNA: TGTGCCAGCAGCTTAGCCCGGGGGCGAGGTTCACCCCTCCACTTT.

This clonotype was seen repeatedly, ten times or more. This chain uses TRBV7-2 with TRBJ2-5; TRBD1 is a possible D gene (5 bases). The germline gives CDR1 SGHTA, CDR2 FQGNSA. Deletions cut 1 base from V and 4 bases from J, with 10 bases between. CDR3 length: 14 residues. The CDR3: CASSLEGRVETQYF. The CDR3 DNA follows: TGTGCCAGCAGCTTAGAAGGCAGGGTAGAGACCCAGTACTTC.

This clonotype appeared a few times. V and J are TRBV20-1 and TRBJ2-3; perhaps TRBD2 as D (6 bases). V lost 6 bases, J lost 0 bases, and 16 bases lay in between. The CDR3 runs 15 residues. CDR1 and CDR2 from the germline V gene are DFQATT and SNEGSKA (reference sequence). The CDR3 loop is CSALFGGASTDTQYF. DNA for the CDR3: TGCAGTGCCCTTTTCGGCGGGGCTAGCACAGATACGCAGTATTTT.

This clonotype has a count of ten or more. This chain joins TRBV19 and TRBJ1-1; 9 nucleotides align to TRBD1. The J segment lost 1 base and the V segment lost 5 bases, leaving 11 bases of the junction unmatched. Germline V gene data show CDR1 as LNHDA and CDR2 as SQIVND (reference sequence). CDR3 length: 17 amino acids. CDR3 nucleotide sequence: TGTGCCAGTAGTCGGGTTGGGACAGGGAGGAGGAACACTGAAGCTTTCTTT. Translated: CASSRVGTGRRNTEAFF.

This clonotype was found many times. V is TRBV24-1 and J is TRBJ2-1; 12 bases map to TRBD1. The CDR3 has 16 amino acids. The germline V gene has CDR1 KGHDR and CDR2 SFDVKD. After removal of 4 bases from V and 8 bases from J, the junction contained 8 bases not matched to a gene. The CDR3 DNA reads TGTGCCACCAGTGACCTTGGGGGGACAGGGGGCGATGAGCAGTTCTTC. Protein sequence: CATSDLGGTGGDEQFF.

This clonotype was recorded at least ten times. The chain has TRBV7-2 and TRBJ2-7; D unresolved. V shed 4 bases and J shed 2 bases, with 3 bases lying between them. In germline, CDR1 is SGHTA, CDR2 FQGNSA. The CDR3 contains 11 residues. As DNA, the CDR3 is TGTGCCAGCAGCTCCACCTACGAGCAGTACTTC. Amino acids: CASSSTYEQYF.

This clonotype has a count of ten or more. The chain combines TRBV28 with TRBJ2-7; 13 bases are a match to TRBD2. V was pared by 5 bases and J by 2 bases, with 6 bases of the junction left unmatched. Germline assignment: CDR1 MDHEN and CDR2 SYDVKM. CDR3 length: 16 residues. The CDR3 nucleotides are TGTGCCAGCAGTCCCCGCGGACTAGCGGGAGCCTACGAGCAGTACTTC. It specifies CASSPRGLAGAYEQYF.

This clonotype was seen ten or more times. V usage is TRBV7-9 and J usage is TRBJ1-2; D is unclear. Trimming pared 3 bases from V and 2 bases from J, leaving 10 bases between. Germline CDR1 is SEHNR and CDR2 is FQNEAQ (reference sequence). The CDR3 consists of 14 residues. CDR3 coding DNA: TGTGCCAGCAGCTTCGGCAATCCCAACTATGGCTACACCTTC. This sequence encodes CASSFGNPNYGYTF.

The table lists this clonotype with many counts. The CDR3 here is CASSLAGGSGQPQHF. DNA of the CDR3: TGTGCCAGCAGCTTAGCCGGGGGGAGCGGACAGCCCCAGCATTTT. The chain employs TRBV7-2 and TRBJ1-5, with TRBD1 as a possible D gene (5 bases). The CDR3 is 15 residues long. The germline gives CDR1 SGHTA, CDR2 FQGNSA. V lost 0 bases to trimming and J lost 7 bases, with 13 bases between them.

This clonotype was recorded many times. At one of its ends the junction is not consistent with the germline gene, which may arise from a read error. The chain carries TRBV7-8 and TRBJ1-2, with unresolved D. Germline V gene sequence: CDR1 SGHVS, CDR2 FQNEAQ. This CDR3 region has 13 residues. CDR3 sequence: CASSGRLGSSFKF. The CDR3 nucleotides are TGTGCCAGCAGCGGGAGGCTCGGCAGCAGTTTCAAATTC.

This clonotype was seen repeatedly, ten times or more. The chain employs TRBV7-2 and TRBJ1-5; D unclear. The CDR3 has 14 residues. CDR1 is SGHTA and CDR2 is FQGNSA in the germline V gene. With 3 bases removed from V and 4 bases from J, the gap between germline ends came to 10 bases. CDR3: CASSFQTGNQPQHF. Written as DNA, the CDR3 is TGTGCCAGCAGCTTTCAAACGGGAAATCAGCCCCAGCATTTT.